These T cell receptor beta chains were read from a single sample in a study of blood T cell repertoires in COVID-19. Only in-frame clones appear in the TCRdb table, and some are missing; sequencing was by immunoSEQ multiplex PCR. Found here are over 200,000 clones, 80% to 90% of them singletons; the top ten hold about 6%. Sequenced sample: peripheral blood. These receptor sequences come from a man aged 55 to 70 who had recovered from COVID-19. Both conserved end residues are part of each CDR3. The D gene is left open where the match is weak. The size entry is marked missing in some rows and otherwise reads once, few, many or a size class.

abundance	d_gene	v_gene	j_gene	len	CDR3nt	CDR3aa
.	TRBD2	TRBV6-5	TRBJ2-1	15	TGTGCCAGCAGTTATTGGGCTAGCGGGGGTAATGAGCAGTTCTTC	CASSYWASGGNEQFF
.	.	TRBV19	TRBJ2-7	12	TGTGCCAGTAGTCAGACAACTTACGAGCAGTACTTC	CASSQTTYEQYF
few	.	TRBV4-2	TRBJ2-2	14	TGTGCCAGCAGCCAATGGAGCTCAGAAGGGGAGCTGTTTTTT	CASSQWSSEGELFF
once	TRBD1	TRBV5-1	TRBJ2-7	15	TGCGCCAGCAGCTTGGCCGGACAGGGTGGCGGCGAGCAGTACTTC	CASSLAGQGGGEQYF
.	.	TRBV5-1	TRBJ2-3	16	TGCGCCAGCAGCTTGATAGCGGCCCTGGGCACAGATACGCAGTATTTT	CASSLIAALGTDTQYF
.	.	TRBV2	TRBJ1-6	17	TGTGCCAGCAGCCCCTCTCGGGGAGGTTCCTATAATTCACCCCTCCACTTT	CASSPSRGGSYNSPLHF
.	TRBD2	TRBV30	TRBJ2-3	14	TGTGCCTGGAGTCCCAGCGGGGGTGCAGATACGCAGTATTTT	CAWSPSGGADTQYF
.	TRBD2	TRBV6-1	TRBJ2-1	15	TGTGCCAGCAGTGAGCGGGGACTAGCGAACAATGAGCAGTTCTTC	CASSERGLANNEQFF
few	TRBD1	TRBV5-4	TRBJ1-6	14	TGTGCCAGCAGCTGGAACAGGGGGCATTCACCCCTCCACTTT	CASSWNRGHSPLHF
.	TRBD1	TRBV3-1/TRBV3-2	TRBJ1-2	15	TGTGCCAGCAGCCCCTGGACAGGGTCAAACTATGGCTACACCTTC	CASSPWTGSNYGYTF
.	.	TRBV6-5	TRBJ2-7	13	TGTGCCAGCAGTTACTCGTCTGGGGCCGAGCAGTACTTC	CASSYSSGAEQYF
.	TRBD1	TRBV2	TRBJ1-2	14	TGTGCCAGCAGTGAATTCACAGGGGGCCTTGGCTACACCTTC	CASSEFTGGLGYTF
.	TRBD2	TRBV7-6	TRBJ2-2	17	TGTGCCAGCAGCCCCTTCGTGGTAGCGGGAGGCACCGGGGAGCTGTTTTTT	CASSPFVVAGGTGELFF
.	.	TRBV18	TRBJ2-5	15	TGTGCCAGCTCACCATACCGGGGTGAATCGGAGACCCAGTACTTC	CASSPYRGESETQYF
.	TRBD1	TRBV20-1	TRBJ1-3	14	TGCAGTGCTAGTACAGGGGGCCCTGGAAACACCATATATTTT	CSASTGGPGNTIYF
.	TRBD1	TRBV5-1	TRBJ1-6	17	TGCGCCAGCAGCGCGTCCAGACCGGGACAGGATAATTCACCCCTCCACTTT	CASSASRPGQDNSPLHF
.	TRBD2	TRBV5-1	TRBJ2-5	16	TGCGCCAGCAGCCCGCTTCTAGCGGGGCCACAAGAGACCCAGTACTTC	CASSPLLAGPQETQYF
.	.	TRBV6-5	TRBJ1-6	15	TGTGCCAGCAGTTACGAGGGTTCCTATAATTCACCCCTCCACTTT	CASSYEGSYNSPLHF
.	.	TRBV5-6	TRBJ2-1	13	TGTGCCAGCAGCTTCCAGGTTTACAATGAGCAGTTCTTC	CASSFQVYNEQFF
.	.	TRBV5-4	TRBJ2-5	15	TGTGCCAGCAGCTCGACTAGTAGAGGCGCGGAGACCCAGTACTTC	CASSSTSRGAETQYF
.	.	TRBV5-4	TRBJ1-6	16	TGTGCCAGCAGCTTGGGTAGGGGTCAATATAATTCACCCCTCCACTTT	CASSLGRGQYNSPLHF
.	.	TRBV2	TRBJ1-2	13	TGTGCCAGTCAGATAGGGGGTAGAGGAGGCTACACCTTC	CASQIGGRGGYTF
.	.	TRBV30	TRBJ2-7	12	TGTGCCTGGAGTAGCCAGGGCTACGAGCAGTACTTC	CAWSSQGYEQYF
.	.	TRBV3-1/TRBV3-2	TRBJ1-6	16	TGTGCCAGCAGCCACCGGGAGGGCTTATTTGGTTCACCCCTCCACTTT	CASSHREGLFGSPLHF
.	TRBD1	TRBV18	TRBJ2-7	16	TGTGCCAGCTCACCAGAGAGGGGACAGGGGGCTATCAAGCAGTACTTC	CASSPERGQGAIKQYF
once	TRBD1	TRBV9	TRBJ2-4	15	TGTGCCAGCAGCGTAGACGAACAGGGGGCAGGAATTCAGTACTTC	CASSVDEQGAGIQYF
.	.	TRBV28	TRBJ1-6	22	TGTGCCAGCAGTTTATCCATCGGCGCAGGGGCCGGTCAAAGCTCCTATAATTCACCCCTCCACTTT	CASSLSIGAGAGQSSYNSPLHF
.	.	TRBV6-1	TRBJ1-2	15	TGTGCCAGCAGTGATCGGTTTGGAGGGGAAGGAGGCTACACCTTC	CASSDRFGGEGGYTF
once	.	TRBV6-5	TRBJ1-1	15	TGTGCCAGCAGTCACCCGGGGGGGGCGCTTACTGAAGCTTTCTTT	CASSHPGGALTEAFF
.	TRBD2	TRBV28	TRBJ2-7	15	TGTGCCAGCTATACCTCTAGCGGGAGGGGCTACGAGCAGTACTTC	CASYTSSGRGYEQYF
.	TRBD2	TRBV4-2	TRBJ2-1	16	TGTGCCAGCAGCCAAGCGGGGGGGTTGTCCTACAATGAGCAGTTCTTC	CASSQAGGLSYNEQFF
.	.	TRBV4-1	TRBJ2-7	13	TGCGCCAGCAGCCCCCAGGGCAGGGACGAGCAGTACTTC	CASSPQGRDEQYF
.	.	TRBV29-1	TRBJ2-1	12	TGCAGCGTTGATCGGGGGTACAATGAGCAGTTCTTC	CSVDRGYNEQFF
.	TRBD1	TRBV7-2	TRBJ1-2	15	TGTGCCAGCAGCCCACCCAGGGGGACTAACTATGGCTACACCTTC	CASSPPRGTNYGYTF
.	.	TRBV28	TRBJ1-5	12	TGTGCCAGCACACAGGGATATCAGCCCCAGCATTTT	CASTQGYQPQHF
.	TRBD2	TRBV5-1	TRBJ2-2	17	TGCGCCAGCAGCCCAGGGAGCGGGAGGGCCGTAATCGGGGAGCTGTTTTTT	CASSPGSGRAVIGELFF
few	TRBD1	TRBV30	TRBJ1-2	12	TGTGCCTGGACAGGGGGCCACTATGGCTACACCTTC	CAWTGGHYGYTF
.	TRBD1	TRBV4-2	TRBJ1-2	14	TGTGCCAGCAGCCAAGGGACAGGGAACTATGGCTACACCTTC	CASSQGTGNYGYTF
.	TRBD2	TRBV30	TRBJ2-1	16	TGTGCCTGGAGTACGGGGGGGCAGAGGTCCTACAATGAGCAGTTCTTC	CAWSTGGQRSYNEQFF
.	.	TRBV6-1	TRBJ2-3	16	TGTGCCAGCAGTGAAAGACAGAGAGCTAGCACAGATACGCAGTATTTT	CASSERQRASTDTQYF
.	.	TRBV7-6	TRBJ2-5	16	TGTGCCAGCAGCTTGGGGGCGGGGGCGCCTGGGGAGACCCAGTACTTC	CASSLGAGAPGETQYF
.	.	TRBV7-9	TRBJ1-5	16	TGTGCCAGCAGCTTCGAAGTAGGAGGGATCGGTCAGCCCCAGCATTTT	CASSFEVGGIGQPQHF
.	.	TRBV4-1	TRBJ1-4	15	TGCGCCAGCAGCCAAGAATGGGGGCATAATGAAAAACTGTTTTTT	CASSQEWGHNEKLFF
.	TRBD1	TRBV7-9	TRBJ2-7	15	TGTGCCAGCAGCTTAGAAGGGGGCGGGTGGTACGAGCAGTACTTC	CASSLEGGGWYEQYF
.	TRBD1	TRBV27	TRBJ1-2	14	TGTGCCAGCACCCCGACAGGGGGCGACTATGGCTACACCTTC	CASTPTGGDYGYTF
.	.	TRBV12-5	TRBJ1-2	14	TGTGCTAGTGGTTTGGAGAGGTCGGACTATGGCTACACCTTC	CASGLERSDYGYTF
.	.	TRBV3-1/TRBV3-2	TRBJ1-1	18	TGTGCCAGCAGCCAAGACCCACGAGCACGACTTCAAAACACTGAAGCTTTCTTT	CASSQDPRARLQNTEAFF